Shown below are 19 T cell receptor beta chains from a single sample sequenced in a study of T cells in Graves' hyperthyroidism and ophthalmopathy. The source material, RNA transcripts, was used to amplify TCR beta CDR3 regions. TCR CDR3 regions were first amplified by RT-PCR with HTBI primers. TCRdb called the multiplex PCR reads again in MiXCR, with one record for every CDR3 protein. Of under 400,000 distinct CDR3 sequences listed, 15% to 20% are singletons. The sequenced material came from blood. The source of these receptors is a woman aged 40 to 55 with Graves' ophthalmopathy.

This clonotype was detected ten times or more. V is TRBV29-1 and J is TRBJ1-5; D uncertain. V lost 4 bases and J lost 2, with 9 bases in between. The CDR3 has 13 residues. CDR1 is SQVTM and CDR2 is ANQGSEA in the germline V gene. DNA for the CDR3: TGCAGCGTTGGGTGGACGGGCAATCAGCCCCAGCATTTT. This translates into CSVGWTGNQPQHF.

This clonotype was recorded at least ten times. This chain links TRBV7-2 with TRBJ1-1; D might be TRBD1 (5 bases). The V end was cut by 5 bases, the J end by 0 bases, with 10 bases between. Germline V CDR1 and CDR2: SGHTA, FQGNSA. The CDR3 covers 14 residues. Here the CDR3 reads CASSPGHLNTEAFF. CDR3 sequence (DNA): TGTGCCAGCAGCCCCGGACACTTGAACACTGAAGCTTTCTTT.

This clonotype was recorded at least ten times. This chain connects TRBV10-3 to TRBJ1-5, with D unclear. CDR1 is ENHRY, CDR2 SYGVKD, per germline. The CDR3 covers 15 residues. V lost 0 bases and J 7 bases, leaving 13 bases between the germline ends. DNA of the CDR3: TGTGCCATCAGTGAGTCTGCGGGGTTGGGGCAGCCCCAGCATTTT. This sequence encodes CAISESAGLGQPQHF.

This clonotype came up many times. The chain employs TRBV30 and TRBJ2-5, with D unresolved. This CDR3 is 11 amino acids long. The V gene lost 4 bases and the J gene lost 5 bases, with 8 bases spanning the gap. The germline gives CDR1 GTSNPN, CDR2 SVGIG (reference sequence). DNA for the CDR3: TGTGCCTGGAAACTGAGGGAGACCCAGTACTTC. Its translation: CAWKLRETQYF.

This clonotype came up many times. The chain carries TRBV19 and TRBJ1-2; D remains unclear. This CDR3 has 17 amino acids. Germline V gives CDR1 LNHDA, CDR2 SQIVND (reference sequence). V shed 3 bases and J shed 0 bases, with 17 bases lying between them. Written as DNA, the CDR3 is TGTGCCAGTAGTATCATCGGCGGCCGATATTCTAACTATGGCTACACCTTC. Translated, it gives CASSIIGGRYSNYGYTF.

With respect to this clonotype: At one of its ends the junction is not consistent with the germline gene, which may arise from a read error. The rearrangement links TRBV12-3 or TRBV12-4 to TRBJ1-5; 7 positions agree with TRBD1. This CDR3 comprises 16 residues. For the CDR3, the DNA is TGTGCCACCAGTGACCCCGACAGGGATAGCAATCAGCCCCAGCATTTT. Translated: CATSDPDRDSNQPQHF.

Regarding this clonotype: A much larger clone differs by one base, so this may be a read error. The CDR3 region has the DNA TGCGCCAGCAGCCAACCAAGGGTCGGGAGCGGCGAGCAGTACTTC. Encoded protein: CASSQPRVGSGEQYF. This sequence joins TRBV7-9 and TRBJ2-7; tentative D call: TRBD2 (6 bases). The CDR3 is 15 amino acids. CDR1 is SEHNR and CDR2 is FQNEAQ in the germline V gene (reference sequence).

This clonotype was picked up many times. This chain joins TRBV12-3 or TRBV12-4 and TRBJ2-5; 9 positions agree with TRBD1. CDR3 length: 14 residues. The J segment lost 5 bases and the V segment lost 7 bases, leaving 8 bases of the junction unmatched. CDR3 amino acids: CASNSQGAPETQYF. The CDR3 coding sequence is TGTGCCAGCAACTCACAGGGGGCGCCTGAGACCCAGTACTTC.

This clonotype was recorded at least ten times. This chain connects TRBV4-1 to TRBJ2-3; D may match TRBD1 or TRBD2 (6 bases each). V lost 0 bases and J 6 bases, leaving 19 bases between the germline ends. CDR1 is MGHRA, CDR2 YSYEKL, per germline. This CDR3 comprises 17 residues. CDR3 region: CASSQDLGGFRLDTQYF. The CDR3 region has the DNA TGCGCCAGCAGCCAAGATCTCGGGGGCTTTAGGCTTGATACGCAGTATTTT.

This clonotype has ten or more counts. This chain connects TRBV2 to TRBJ2-5, with a possible D match to TRBD2 (6 bases). Germline V lookup: CDR1 SNHLY, CDR2 FYNNEI. The CDR3 spans 15 residues. The V gene lost 1 base and the J gene lost 0 bases, with 9 bases spanning the gap. CDR3 residues: CASSEDWDYQETQYF. The CDR3 DNA follows: TGTGCCAGCAGTGAAGATTGGGACTACCAAGAGACCCAGTACTTC.

V gene TRBV10-3 combines with J gene TRBJ2-7; 8 nucleotides agree with TRBD1. CDR3 length: 13 amino acids. V lost 10 bases, J lost 4 bases, and 9 bases stayed unmatched. Germline CDR1 reads ENHRY; CDR2 reads SYGVKD. CDR3: CATRTGGIYEQYF. The CDR3 coding sequence is TGTGCCACGAGAACAGGGGGAATTTACGAGCAGTACTTC.

This clonotype showed up many times. This chain joins TRBV5-6 and TRBJ2-7; D unresolved. Germline values: CDR1 SGHDT, CDR2 YYEEEE. There are 13 residues in the CDR3. The V end lost 4 bases, the J end lost 0 bases, and 8 bases lay between the germline ends. DNA of the CDR3: TGTGCCAGCAGCATGACAAACTCCTACGAGCAGTACTTC. Its protein is CASSMTNSYEQYF.

Note on this clonotype: The junction differs from germline at one of its ends, possibly a read error. The rearrangement joins TRBV30 to TRBJ1-6, with 9 nucleotides matching TRBD1. CDR3 length: 16 amino acids. From germline, CDR1 is GTSNPN and CDR2 SVGIG (reference sequence). Here the CDR3 DNA reads TGTGCCTGGAGTGTACCCCGGGACAGGGTTAATTCAGCCCTCCACTTT. Encoded protein: CAWSVPRDRVNSALHF.

This clonotype was counted many times. The V call is TRBV7-2, the J call TRBJ1-6; TRBD1 is a possible D gene (5 bases). The CDR3 loop spans 17 amino acids. CDR1 is SGHTA, CDR2 FQGNSA, per germline. Trimming pared 1 base from V and 13 bases from J, leaving 23 bases between. The DNA for the CDR3 is TGTGCCAGCAGCTTAGGAGCGGCGGGGGTTACCATATTTCCCCTCCACTTT. Translated: CASSLGAAGVTIFPLHF.

The chain is built from TRBV28 and TRBJ2-7; 9 bases agree with TRBD1. Per the germline V gene, CDR1 is MDHEN and CDR2 is SYDVKM. The V segment lost 4 bases and the J segment 1 base; nucleotides outside the gene matches: 8. The CDR3 consists of 16 residues. This CDR3 is CASSSAGQGRSYEQYF. In DNA, the CDR3 is TGTGCCAGCAGTTCGGCCGGACAGGGGCGGTCCTACGAGCAGTACTTC.

This chain connects TRBV12-5 to TRBJ2-5, with 8 bases identical to TRBD1. Trimming removed 5 bases from V and 5 bases from J; junction bases left unmatched: 16. Per germline, CDR1 LGHNT and CDR2 FRNRAP. The length of the CDR3 is 17 residues. CDR3 sequence: CASGPNPWTGPPETQYF. The CDR3 bases are TGTGCTAGTGGTCCAAATCCTTGGACAGGGCCTCCGGAGACCCAGTACTTC.

The sample holds one count of this clonotype. This CDR3 is CASSLAPRVGAGADYEQYF. The CDR3 DNA reads as TGTGCCAGCAGCTTAGCGCCCAGGGTCGGGGCGGGGGCCGACTACGAGCAGTACTTC. The rearrangement uses TRBV7-6 and TRBJ2-7, with D possibly being TRBD2 (7 bases). The CDR3 extends over 19 amino acids. Deletions cut 0 bases from V and 3 bases from J, with 24 bases between. Germline V gene lookup returns CDR1 SGHVS and CDR2 FNYEAQ.

The chain is built from TRBV12-3 or TRBV12-4 and TRBJ1-2; 9 bases fit TRBD1. This CDR3 spans 18 amino acids. Trimming took 0 bases from V and 8 from J; bases not matched to a gene: 16. The CDR3 DNA reads TGTGCCAGCAGTTTAGCGGGACAGGGAAGGATCTCGGGGGACGGCTACACCTTC. Translation gives CASSLAGQGRISGDGYTF.

This clonotype has just a few counts. The chain recombines TRBV10-1 with TRBJ1-1; D remains unclear. The CDR3 is made up of 13 amino acids. Germline V gives CDR1 WNHNN, CDR2 SYGVQD (reference sequence). V was pared by 3 bases and J by 5 bases, with 10 bases between. The CDR3 spells CASSDRSKTEAFF. The CDR3 DNA is TGCGCCAGCAGTGATCGATCGAAAACTGAAGCTTTCTTT.